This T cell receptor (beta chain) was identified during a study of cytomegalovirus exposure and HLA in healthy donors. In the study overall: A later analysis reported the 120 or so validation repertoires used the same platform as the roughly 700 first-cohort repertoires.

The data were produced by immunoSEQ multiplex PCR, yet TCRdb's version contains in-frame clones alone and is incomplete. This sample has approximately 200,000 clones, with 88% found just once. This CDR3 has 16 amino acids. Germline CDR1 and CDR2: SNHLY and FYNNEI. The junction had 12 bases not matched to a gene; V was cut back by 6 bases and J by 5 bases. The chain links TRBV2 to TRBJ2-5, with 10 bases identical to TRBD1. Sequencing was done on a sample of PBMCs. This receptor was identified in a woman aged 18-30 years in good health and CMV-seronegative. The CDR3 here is CASRETGTGVEETQYF. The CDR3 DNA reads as TGTGCCAGCAGAGAGACCGGGACAGGGGTAGAGGAGACCCAGTACTTC.